The subject of this entry is one TCR beta chain. Its antigen is undetermined. TCRdb independently ran MiXCR on the 5' RACE reads; one entry per CDR3 protein. The table includes 550,000 to 650,000 distinct CDR3 sequences, roughly 17% detected once. CDR3 length: 15 amino acids. The V end lost 9 bases, the J end lost 0 bases, and 17 bases lay between the germline ends. Looked up from germline, CDR1 is LNHDA and CDR2 is SQIVND (reference sequence). The sample is drawn from a study of T-cell memory formation after mild COVID-19. In the study overall: TCR clusters showed largely donor specificity.

Regarding the study as a whole: Day 15 to 85 contractors were CD4/CD8 balanced; later expanders leaned CD4+. Within pre-infection memory, some responding clones were found, suggesting cross-reactive memory joined. Mostly located in CM and EM were contracting CD4+ clones, with contracting CD8+ clones located in EMRA.

The chain carries TRBV19 and TRBJ1-1, with a tentative D call TRBD1 (6 bases). Sequences were obtained from PBMCs or a T cell subset sorted from them (not recorded which). The clonotype comes from an adult woman who had mild COVID-19 (a few samples of this study predate the infection). Cell type and time point are not known. The CDR3 coding sequence is TGTGCCAGCCAATCGGGGCAGGGGTTGAACACTGAAGCTTTCTTT. Translated: CASQSGQGLNTEAFF.